The next 30 T cell receptor beta chains were all read from a single sample in a study of blood T cell repertoires in COVID-19. Sequenced by immunoSEQ multiplex PCR; TCRdb stores in-frame clones only, minus some. The table has fewer than 200,000 clones, about 75% seen once. Sequencing was carried out using peripheral blood. The receptor source for this set is a woman in her 70s with acute or convalescent COVID-19.

The chain combines TRBV9 with TRBJ1-6; TRBD1 agrees at 8 bases. The CDR3 has 14 residues. Germline V gene data show CDR1 as SGDLS and CDR2 as YYNGEE. The junction had 3 bases not matched to a gene; V was cut back by 3 bases and J by 7 bases. The CDR3 spells CASSADRGNSPLHF. Written as DNA, the CDR3 is TGTGCCAGCAGCGCCGACAGGGGCAATTCACCCCTCCACTTT.

J is TRBJ2-7 and V is TRBV2; D unresolved. CDR1 and CDR2 from the germline V gene are SNHLY and FYNNEI. V shed 8 bases and J shed 4 bases, with 15 bases lying between them. This CDR3 is 13 amino acids long. CDR3 sequence (DNA): TGTGCCAGCGGTGCAGGAATGTTATACGAGCAGTACTTC. This gives the protein CASGAGMLYEQYF. The full variable domain, with the rest looked up from reference TRBV2 and TRBJ2-7, is EPEVTQTPSHQVTQMGQEVILRCVPISNHLYFYWYRQILGQKVEFLVSFYNNEISEKSEIFDDQFSVERPDGSNFTLKIRSTKLEDSAMYFCASGAGMLYEQYFGPGTRLTVT.

Only a few counts were recorded for this clone. The V call is TRBV19, the J call TRBJ2-3, with D hard to call. Germline CDR1 reads LNHDA; CDR2 reads SQIVND (reference sequence). CDR3 size: 14 residues. V lost 2 bases to trimming and J lost 6 bases, with 12 bases between them. The chain's CDR3 is CASSIPGESDTQYF. CDR3 sequence (DNA): TGTGCCAGTAGTATACCTGGAGAGTCGGATACGCAGTATTTT.

The CDR3 loop reads CASSYSSGRGAIEQFF. In DNA, the CDR3 is TGCGCCAGCAGCTACTCTAGCGGGAGAGGGGCAATCGAGCAGTTCTTC. The chain links TRBV5-1 to TRBJ2-1; 10 bases align to TRBD2. The CDR3 has 16 residues. CDR1 SGHRS and CDR2 YFSETQ come from the germline V gene. J lost 10 bases, V lost 3 bases, and 13 bases had no gene match.

A note on this clone: Additional DNA sequences in this sample encode the identical CDR3. V is TRBV3-1 (or the pseudogene TRBV3-2) and J is TRBJ2-2; weak D call: TRBD2 (6 bases). The CDR3 is made up of 13 amino acids. The V end was cut by 1 base, the J end by 6 bases, with 6 bases between. The V gene's germline CDR1 is LGHDT and CDR2 YNNKEL (reference sequence). The CDR3 DNA follows: TGTGCCAGCAGCCAAGGGAGGGCCGGGGAGCTGTTTTTT. Encoded protein: CASSQGRAGELFF.

The chain joins TRBV30 to TRBJ2-3, with 9 bases that match TRBD2. The length of the CDR3 is 14 residues. The J segment lost 2 bases and the V segment lost 5 bases, leaving 5 bases of the junction unmatched. Germline values: CDR1 GTSNPN, CDR2 SVGIG (reference sequence). This CDR3 reads CAWESSGNTDTQYF. The CDR3 nucleotides are TGTGCCTGGGAGTCTAGCGGGAACACAGATACGCAGTATTTT.

This clone was seen only once. The rearrangement uses TRBV4-1 and TRBJ2-7, with TRBD2 matching over 8 bases. The V gene's germline CDR1 is MGHRA and CDR2 YSYEKL. The junction had 5 bases not matched to a gene; V was cut back by 4 bases and J by 0 bases. The CDR3 loop spans 15 amino acids. CDR3 DNA sequence: TGCGCCAGCAGCCTCACTAGCGGAGTCTCCTACGAGCAGTACTTC. Encoded protein: CASSLTSGVSYEQYF.

The chain joins TRBV7-6 to TRBJ2-1, with 14 bases matching TRBD2. V was pared by 4 bases and J by 11 bases, with 7 bases of the junction left unmatched. The CDR3 runs 15 residues. From germline, CDR1 is SGHVS and CDR2 FNYEAQ. This CDR3 is CASSSGTSGSSKQFF. CDR3 in DNA: TGTGCCAGCAGCTCGGGGACTAGCGGGAGTTCAAAGCAGTTCTTC.

The V call is TRBV4-2, the J call TRBJ1-1; no firm D call. V lost 8 bases and J 6 bases, leaving 19 bases between the germline ends. The CDR3 is made up of 14 amino acids. The germline CDR1 and CDR2 sequences are LGHNA and YNFKEQ. Here the CDR3 reads CASRGSPVGAEAFF. The CDR3 DNA reads as TGTGCCAGCCGAGGGTCGCCCGTTGGTGCTGAAGCTTTCTTT.

J is TRBJ1-2 and V is TRBV2; D is unresolved. V lost 1 base to trimming and J lost 4 bases, with 7 bases between them. CDR1 is SNHLY and CDR2 is FYNNEI in the germline V gene. CDR3 length: 13 amino acids. This chain's CDR3 is CASSEGPVYGYTF. The CDR3 DNA reads as TGTGCCAGCAGTGAAGGGCCAGTCTATGGCTACACCTTC.

The chain has TRBV12-3 or TRBV12-4 and TRBJ2-7; weak D call: TRBD1 (5 bases). V lost 6 bases and J 6 bases, leaving 12 bases between the germline ends. This CDR3 spans 12 amino acids. CDR3 region: CASSLTGPEQYF. Written as DNA, the CDR3 is TGTGCCAGCAGCCTAACAGGACCCGAGCAGTACTTC.

The CDR3 DNA reads TGCAGCGTAATACAGGGGGTGGAGAACACTGAAGCTTTCTTT. Translation gives CSVIQGVENTEAFF. The J gene is TRBJ1-1, the V gene TRBV29-1; 8 bases match TRBD1. Germline CDR1 and CDR2: SQVTM and ANQGSEA. The CDR3 covers 14 residues. V dropped 6 bases and J dropped 1; count of bases not matched to a gene: 7.

The chain joins TRBV30 to TRBJ1-6; 8 bases map to TRBD1. The J segment lost 10 bases and the V segment lost 1 base, leaving 3 bases of the junction unmatched. Per the germline V gene, CDR1 is GTSNPN and CDR2 is SVGIG (reference sequence). The CDR3 has 13 amino acids. CDR3 sequence: CAWSGDRGSPLHF. CDR3 nucleotide sequence: TGTGCCTGGAGTGGTGACAGGGGATCACCCCTCCACTTT.

V gene TRBV3-1 (or the pseudogene TRBV3-2) combines with J gene TRBJ2-4, with D unclear. Trimming took 2 bases from V and 4 from J, leaving 12 bases between them. CDR1 LGHDT and CDR2 YNNKEL come from the germline V gene (reference sequence). The CDR3 contains 15 residues. CDR3 region: CASSQSSIRKNIQYF. The CDR3 coding sequence is TGTGCCAGCAGCCAATCTTCCATTAGAAAAAACATTCAGTACTTC.

A few counts support this clone. CDR3 DNA sequence: TGTGCCAGCAGCAGCGGGTTTACTAGCTTTGGCCCCGGGGAGCTGTTTTTT. It encodes CASSSGFTSFGPGELFF. The V gene is TRBV7-9, the J gene TRBJ2-2, with TRBD2 as a possible D gene (6 bases). The germline V gene encodes CDR1 SEHNR and CDR2 FQNEAQ (reference sequence). The CDR3 has 17 amino acids. V was shortened by 5 bases and J by 6 bases, with 22 bases between the two germline ends.

This clone was detected once. This sequence joins TRBV3-1 (or the pseudogene TRBV3-2) and TRBJ1-5, with TRBD1 as a possible D gene (6 bases). CDR3 length equals 15 residues. Germline V gene lookup returns CDR1 LGHDT and CDR2 YNNKEL (reference sequence). Trimming stripped 3 bases from V and 7 bases from J, with 16 bases between. Written as DNA, the CDR3 is TGTGCCAGCAGCCATAGTCGAGGGGGGGGACAGCCCCAGCATTTT. It specifies CASSHSRGGGQPQHF.

This chain uses TRBV19 with TRBJ1-3; no reliable D call. Trimming took 5 bases from V and 0 from J, leaving 14 bases between them. Germline V gene lookup returns CDR1 LNHDA and CDR2 SQIVND (reference sequence). This CDR3 comprises 16 residues. In DNA, the CDR3 is TGTGCCAGTAGTCCCGTCGGAGCGCTCTCTGGAAACACCATATATTTT. Translating it yields CASSPVGALSGNTIYF.

CDR3 sequence (DNA): TGTGCCACCAGCAGAGAAGTACTAGCAGATACGCAGTATTTT. This sequence encodes CATSREVLADTQYF. The V call is TRBV15, the J call TRBJ2-3, with D perhaps matching TRBD2 (5 bases). The CDR3 spans 14 residues. V was shortened by 0 bases and J by 4 bases, with 8 bases between the two germline ends. The V gene's germline CDR1 is LNHNV and CDR2 YYDKDF (reference sequence). The full variable domain, rest sourced from reference TRBV15 and TRBJ2-3, is DAMVIQNPRYQVTQFGKPVTLSCSQTLNHNVMYWYQQKSSQAPKLLFHYYDKDFNNEADTPDNFQSRRPNTSFCFLDIRSPGLGDTAMYLCATSREVLADTQYFGPGTRLTVL.

This clone came up a few times. The gene calls are TRBV29-1 and TRBJ1-3; TRBD1 aligns across 7 bases. Unmatched junction bases numbered 11, after V lost 0 bases and J lost 0 bases. The CDR3 is made up of 18 amino acids. Germline values: CDR1 SQVTM, CDR2 ANQGSEA. CDR3 sequence (DNA): TGCAGCGTTGAAGATTACTGGGACAGCGCGAACTCTGGAAACACCATATATTTT. It is translated as CSVEDYWDSANSGNTIYF.

V usage is TRBV7-9 and J usage is TRBJ1-1; no clear D gene. V lost 2 bases, J lost 5 bases, and 12 bases lay in between. This CDR3 has 14 amino acids. The germline V gene has CDR1 SEHNR and CDR2 FQNEAQ (reference sequence). This CDR3 reads CASSLSASGTEAFF. CDR3 nucleotide sequence: TGTGCCAGCAGCTTATCGGCCTCGGGGACTGAAGCTTTCTTT.

The chain links TRBV9 to TRBJ2-2, with a tentative D call TRBD2 (5 bases). The CDR3 loop spans 16 amino acids. The germline V gene encodes CDR1 SGDLS and CDR2 YYNGEE. The ends were cut back, 0 bases at V and 0 bases at J, with 9 bases in the middle. The CDR3 DNA sequence: TGTGCCAGCAGCGTAGGCGGCGGGCCGAACACCGGGGAGCTGTTTTTT. This translates into CASSVGGGPNTGELFF. The full variable domain, rest sourced from reference TRBV9 and TRBJ2-2, is DSGVTQTPKHLITATGQRVTLRCSPRSGDLSVYWYQQSLDQGLQFLIQYYNGEERAKGNILERFSAQQFPDLHSELNLSSLELGDSALYFCASSVGGGPNTGELFFGEGSRLTVL.

This clone was detected once. V gene TRBV9 combines with J gene TRBJ2-7, with TRBD1 matching over 9 bases. CDR3 length: 18 amino acids. V shed 3 bases, J shed 5 bases, and the junction held 18 bases outside the gene matches. From germline, CDR1 is SGDLS and CDR2 YYNGEE. The CDR3 region is CASSGTGTGRRGLDEQYF. The CDR3 DNA follows: TGTGCCAGCAGCGGAACCGGGACAGGGCGAAGGGGGTTGGACGAGCAGTACTTC.

The chain employs TRBV7-9 and TRBJ2-3, with 13 bases that match TRBD2. The CDR3 length is 16 residues. The V and J ends lost 3 bases and 2 bases, in that order; junction bases with no gene match: 2. Germline V gives CDR1 SEHNR, CDR2 FQNEAQ (reference sequence). DNA of the CDR3: TGTGCCAGCAGCTTTGGGACTAGCGGGAACACAGATACGCAGTATTTT. It specifies CASSFGTSGNTDTQYF.

This chain links TRBV19 with TRBJ1-4; no clear D. Trimming took 1 base from V and 2 from J, leaving 5 bases between them. The CDR3 sequence is 14 residues long. Germline-derived CDR1 and CDR2 are LNHDA and SQIVND (reference sequence). DNA for the CDR3: TGTGCCAGTAGTATAGGGCTTACTAATGAAAAACTGTTTTTT. It is translated as CASSIGLTNEKLFF. Supplemented by reference TRBV19 and TRBJ1-4, the full variable domain reads DGGITQSPKYLFRKEGQNVTLSCEQNLNHDAMYWYRQDPGQGLRLIYYSQIVNDFQKGDIAEGYSVSREKKESFPLTVTSAQKNPTAFYLCASSIGLTNEKLFFGSGTQLSVL.

The chain recombines TRBV2 with TRBJ2-3, with 7 bases aligning to TRBD2. V was pared by 6 bases and J by 3 bases, with 12 bases of the junction left unmatched. This CDR3 has 16 residues. Looked up from germline, CDR1 is SNHLY and CDR2 is FYNNEI. The CDR3, as DNA: TGTGCCAGCAGCCGGCAAGGACTAGTGATGACAGATACGCAGTATTTT. Translated: CASSRQGLVMTDTQYF.

The chain recombines TRBV24-1 with TRBJ2-5, with D possibly being TRBD2 (6 bases). Trimming pared 0 bases from V and 4 bases from J, leaving 14 bases between. Looked up from germline, CDR1 is KGHDR and CDR2 is SFDVKD. This CDR3 region has 16 residues. CDR3 DNA: TGTGCCACCAGTGATTTGGCCGGCGGGGACGGAGAGACCCAGTACTTC. Protein sequence: CATSDLAGGDGETQYF.

This sequence joins TRBV7-9 and TRBJ2-2; 11 bases are a match to TRBD2. This CDR3 contains 16 residues. Germline values: CDR1 SEHNR, CDR2 FQNEAQ (reference sequence). J was trimmed by 6 bases and V by 5 bases; bases with no gene match: 8. CDR3 bases: TGTGCCAGCAGCAGCCAACTAGCGGGAGTTTCCGGGGAGCTGTTTTTT. It yields the protein CASSSQLAGVSGELFF.

This chain links TRBV12-5 with TRBJ1-5; 11 positions match TRBD1. CDR3 size: 15 residues. Germline V gene sequence: CDR1 LGHNT, CDR2 FRNRAP. Trimming at V came to 5 bases and at J to 2 bases, leaving 2 bases not matched to a gene. The CDR3 DNA follows: TGTGCTAGTGGTGGGGACAGGGGGGGCAATCAGCCCCAGCATTTT. Translating it yields CASGGDRGGNQPQHF.

The chain joins TRBV19 to TRBJ2-1, with 8 bases lining up with TRBD2. V was pared by 6 bases and J by 1 base, with 5 bases of the junction left unmatched. The CDR3 covers 15 residues. From germline, CDR1 is LNHDA and CDR2 SQIVND (reference sequence). The CDR3 sequence: CASSDSGTSYNEQFF. CDR3 sequence (DNA): TGTGCCAGTAGCGATAGCGGGACTTCCTACAATGAGCAGTTCTTC. The whole variable domain, filled in from reference TRBV19 and TRBJ2-1, reads DGGITQSPKYLFRKEGQNVTLSCEQNLNHDAMYWYRQDPGQGLRLIYYSQIVNDFQKGDIAEGYSVSREKKESFPLTVTSAQKNPTAFYLCASSDSGTSYNEQFFGPGTRLTVL.

This chain connects TRBV2 to TRBJ2-1; D perhaps matches TRBD1 (5 bases). Germline V gives CDR1 SNHLY, CDR2 FYNNEI. Trimming stripped 3 bases from V and 2 bases from J, with 11 bases between. There are 15 residues in the CDR3. CDR3 protein: CASSDSTATYNEQFF. The CDR3 nucleotides are TGTGCCAGCAGTGATTCGACAGCCACCTACAATGAGCAGTTCTTC.